The rows below give T cell receptor beta chains drawn from one sample of a study of blood T cell repertoires in COVID-19. Clones were read by immunoSEQ multiplex PCR, and TCRdb kept only the in-frame ones, dropping some. The sample records 85,000 to 95,000 clones, over 60% being singletons. Input material: peripheral blood. The receptor source for this set is a man aged 65 to 79 with acute or convalescent COVID-19. Each CDR3 is given with its conserved first and last residue. D genes are given only for firm matches. The size of a clone is reported for some rows only, either as once, few or many, or as a class for expanded clones.

J: TRBJ2-7
D: NA
size: NA
V: TRBV5-1
DNA: TGCGCCAGCAGCTTAGGCAGGGACTACGAGCAGTACTTC
CDR3: CASSLGRDYEQYF

J: TRBJ1-5
D: NA
size: NA
V: TRBV7-6
DNA: TGTGCCAGCAGCTTATCCAGTTACGACAATCAGCCCCAGCATTTT
CDR3: CASSLSSYDNQPQHF

J: TRBJ1-4
D: TRBD1
size: NA
V: TRBV7-6
DNA: TGTGCCAGCAGCCCAAGGGACAGCGAAAAACTGTTTTTT
CDR3: CASSPRDSEKLFF

J: TRBJ1-4
D: NA
size: NA
V: TRBV5-1
DNA: TGCGCCAGCAGCTTCAGGGGTGTGGATGAAAAACTGTTTTTT
CDR3: CASSFRGVDEKLFF

J: TRBJ1-3
D: NA
size: NA
V: TRBV28
DNA: TGTGCCAGCAGTTTCAGGGGCGGTGGAAACACCATATATTTT
CDR3: CASSFRGGGNTIYF

J: TRBJ1-6
D: TRBD1
size: few
V: TRBV7-8
DNA: TGTGCCAGCAGCTTAGATGGCAGGGGGAATTCACCCCTCCACTTT
CDR3: CASSLDGRGNSPLHF

J: TRBJ1-1
D: NA
size: NA
V: TRBV2
DNA: TGTGCCAGCAGGGCAGGTGTCGTTTCGTTGGACACTGAAGCTTTCTTT
CDR3: CASRAGVVSLDTEAFF

J: TRBJ1-1
D: NA
size: few
V: TRBV6-5
DNA: TGTGCCAGCAGTTACCGAACGGGGAACACTGAAGCTTTCTTT
CDR3: CASSYRTGNTEAFF

J: TRBJ1-5
D: NA
size: NA
V: TRBV12-2
DNA: TGTGCAAGTCGCTCCCCCGGGACAGGGGGCTTTCAGCCCCAGCATTTT
CDR3: CASRSPGTGGFQPQHF

J: TRBJ1-1
D: NA
size: NA
V: TRBV11-3
DNA: TGTGCCAGCAGCTTATCCGGGGCGGGGACTGAAGCTTTCTTT
CDR3: CASSLSGAGTEAFF

J: TRBJ2-5
D: NA
size: NA
V: TRBV5-6
DNA: TGTGCCAGCAGCTTGGGGCCGGGGGAGACCCAGTACTTC
CDR3: CASSLGPGETQYF

J: TRBJ1-1
D: NA
size: NA
V: TRBV6-5
DNA: TGTGCCAGCAGTCCGAGGTCCACTGAAGCTTTCTTT
CDR3: CASSPRSTEAFF

J: TRBJ1-1
D: TRBD1
size: NA
V: TRBV30
DNA: TGTGCCTGGAACCCGGGACAGGGGACAGGAGCTGAAGCTTTCTTT
CDR3: CAWNPGQGTGAEAFF

J: TRBJ1-1
D: NA
size: once
V: TRBV9
DNA: TGTGCCAGCAGCGCAGGGATGACGACTGAAGCTTTCTTT
CDR3: CASSAGMTTEAFF

J: TRBJ1-2
D: TRBD1
size: NA
V: TRBV19
DNA: TGTGCCAGTAGTGGAGGACAGGGTGGGAATGGCTACACCTTC
CDR3: CASSGGQGGNGYTF

J: TRBJ1-5
D: NA
size: NA
V: TRBV24-1
DNA: TGTGCCACCAGGGGCCATAGTCAGCCCCAGCATTTT
CDR3: CATRGHSQPQHF

J: TRBJ1-4
D: TRBD1
size: NA
V: TRBV15
DNA: TGTGCCACCAGCAGAGATCCGGGACAGGGGGCTGCCAATGAAAAACTGTTTTTT
CDR3: CATSRDPGQGAANEKLFF

J: TRBJ2-2
D: TRBD2
size: NA
V: TRBV10-3
DNA: TGTGCCATCAGTGACCCGGGACTAGCGGAGAACACCGGGGAGCTGTTTTTT
CDR3: CAISDPGLAENTGELFF

J: TRBJ2-2
D: NA
size: NA
V: TRBV3-1/TRBV3-2
DNA: TGTGCCAGCAGCCAAGAAGGGGGTCGGCGTCCCGGGGAGCTGTTTTTT
CDR3: CASSQEGGRRPGELFF

J: TRBJ2-1
D: TRBD2
size: NA
V: TRBV19
DNA: TGTGCCAGTAGTACCCCCAGCCGGGGGGGCAATGAGCAGTTCTTC
CDR3: CASSTPSRGGNEQFF

J: TRBJ1-2
D: NA
size: NA
V: TRBV2
DNA: TGTGCCAGCAGTGACGGCCCGGAGGCTAACTATGGCTACACCTTC
CDR3: CASSDGPEANYGYTF

J: TRBJ2-7
D: NA
size: NA
V: TRBV21-1
DNA: TGTGCCAGCACCGAGAGGGAGGGGGCAAGGCTAGCGGGAGGTACCTACGAGCAGTACTTC
CDR3: CASTEREGARLAGGTYEQYF

J: TRBJ2-7
D: NA
size: NA
V: TRBV27
DNA: TGTGCCAGCAGTTTATTCCCCGGGACACCAGCTGACGAGCAGTACTTC
CDR3: CASSLFPGTPADEQYF

J: TRBJ2-6
D: NA
size: NA
V: TRBV7-2
DNA: TGTGCCAGCAGCTTAGTTCCGGGACAAGTCTCTGGGGCCAACGTCCTGACTTTC
CDR3: CASSLVPGQVSGANVLTF

J: TRBJ2-3
D: TRBD2
size: many
V: TRBV5-1
DNA: TGCGCCAGCAGCTTGGACCTAGCGGGAGGAGGAGATACGCAGTATTTT
CDR3: CASSLDLAGGGDTQYF

J: TRBJ1-2
D: TRBD1
size: NA
V: TRBV7-9
DNA: TGTGCCAGCAGCCTAGCGGGACAGCGCTATGGCTACACCTTC
CDR3: CASSLAGQRYGYTF

J: TRBJ2-5
D: TRBD2
size: NA
V: TRBV19
DNA: TGTGCCAGTAGTATCGGGACGGGGGGGCCGAAGACCCAGTACTTC
CDR3: CASSIGTGGPKTQYF

J: TRBJ2-3
D: NA
size: NA
V: TRBV9
DNA: TGTGCCAGCAGCGTAGGAGCCAGGGTGATTACAGATACGCAGTATTTT
CDR3: CASSVGARVITDTQYF

J: TRBJ1-2
D: NA
size: NA
V: TRBV5-6
DNA: TGTGCCAGCAGCCCGGACATCTACTATGGCTACACCTTC
CDR3: CASSPDIYYGYTF

J: TRBJ2-3
D: NA
size: NA
V: TRBV7-2
DNA: TGTGCCAGCAGCTTAGGACATCAGATCGATACGCAGTATTTT
CDR3: CASSLGHQIDTQYF

J: TRBJ1-1
D: NA
size: NA
V: TRBV19
DNA: TGTGCCAGTCAGCCCGGGATGGGTACGAACACTGAAGCTTTCTTT
CDR3: CASQPGMGTNTEAFF

J: TRBJ1-1
D: NA
size: NA
V: TRBV10-3
DNA: TGTGCCACATCAGATTGGCTCCAGGGGATGAACACTGAAGCTTTCTTT
CDR3: CATSDWLQGMNTEAFF

J: TRBJ1-2
D: TRBD1
size: NA
V: TRBV5-1
DNA: TGCGCCAGCAGCTTAGGACAGGGTGATGGCTACACCTTC
CDR3: CASSLGQGDGYTF

J: TRBJ1-2
D: NA
size: NA
V: TRBV7-9
DNA: TGTGCCAGCAGCTTAGGACAGACTTCTAACTATGGCTACACCTTC
CDR3: CASSLGQTSNYGYTF

J: TRBJ2-1
D: TRBD2
size: many
V: TRBV7-8
DNA: TGTGCCAGCAGCTCAGGGACTAGCGGGGACTACAATGAGCAGTTCTTC
CDR3: CASSSGTSGDYNEQFF

J: TRBJ1-5
D: TRBD1
size: NA
V: TRBV19
DNA: TGTGCCAGCGGGACAGGGAGCAGATCTGGGCCCCAGCATTTT
CDR3: CASGTGSRSGPQHF

J: TRBJ1-5
D: NA
size: NA
V: TRBV28
DNA: TGTGCCAGTTACGTATCTCCGCCGGGGAGGAATCAGCCCCAGCATTTT
CDR3: CASYVSPPGRNQPQHF

J: TRBJ1-1
D: NA
size: few
V: TRBV6-6
DNA: TGTGCCAGCAGTTACGGGCAGGAAGTCTTCACTGAAGCTTTCTTT
CDR3: CASSYGQEVFTEAFF

J: TRBJ2-1
D: TRBD2
size: NA
V: TRBV5-4
DNA: TGTGCCAGCAGCTTGAGCGGGGTTAGAGGGTCCTACAATGAGCAGTTCTTC
CDR3: CASSLSGVRGSYNEQFF

J: TRBJ1-5
D: TRBD1
size: NA
V: TRBV5-4
DNA: TGTGCCAGCAGCCCGGGCCGGGACAGAAGCCAGCCCCAGCATTTT
CDR3: CASSPGRDRSQPQHF

J: TRBJ1-1
D: NA
size: NA
V: TRBV11-3
DNA: TGTGCCAGCAGCCCTACGGGGAATACTGAAGCTTTCTTT
CDR3: CASSPTGNTEAFF

J: TRBJ2-2
D: NA
size: NA
V: TRBV5-4
DNA: TGTGCCAGCAGCTTGAAGCGTCTTAACACCGGGGAGCTGTTTTTT
CDR3: CASSLKRLNTGELFF

J: TRBJ1-4
D: TRBD1
size: few
V: TRBV19
DNA: TGTGCCACCCAGGGACAGATTAATGAAAAACTGTTTTTT
CDR3: CATQGQINEKLFF

J: TRBJ1-1
D: NA
size: NA
V: TRBV12-5
DNA: TGTGCTAGTGGCCTTGCAGGGAGTTCGGGGGGGAGGGTGAACACTGAAGCTTTCTTT
CDR3: CASGLAGSSGGRVNTEAFF

J: TRBJ2-3
D: TRBD2
size: NA
V: TRBV5-4
DNA: TGTGCCAGCAGCGTACGACTAGCGGGAGCCCAAGATACGCAGTATTTT
CDR3: CASSVRLAGAQDTQYF

J: TRBJ2-5
D: TRBD1
size: NA
V: TRBV3-1/TRBV3-2
DNA: TGTGCCAGCAGCCTACGAACAGGGGGCCCCCAAGAGACCCAGTACTTC
CDR3: CASSLRTGGPQETQYF

J: TRBJ1-5
D: TRBD1
size: NA
V: TRBV6-2/TRBV6-3
DNA: TGTGCCAGCAGTTACGGGACAGGGAGGGGTCAGCCCCAGCATTTT
CDR3: CASSYGTGRGQPQHF

J: TRBJ2-3
D: NA
size: NA
V: TRBV2
DNA: TGTGCCAGCCGGTTAGCCGGCCGCACAGATACGCAGTATTTT
CDR3: CASRLAGRTDTQYF

J: TRBJ2-1
D: TRBD2
size: NA
V: TRBV29-1
DNA: TGCAGCGTTGAACCACCGTTTAGCCCTCGGGGGGACAATGAGCAGTTCTTC
CDR3: CSVEPPFSPRGDNEQFF

J: TRBJ1-5
D: TRBD1
size: NA
V: TRBV6-5
DNA: TGTGCCAGCAGTTACGGACAGGGTGATCAGCCCCAGCATTTT
CDR3: CASSYGQGDQPQHF

J: TRBJ1-1
D: TRBD1
size: NA
V: TRBV28
DNA: TGTGCCAGCAGAACCTTGTCGGGACAGGGTCTAGGCACTGAAGCTTTCTTT
CDR3: CASRTLSGQGLGTEAFF